These 20 T cell receptor beta chains were sequenced from one sample in a study of blood T cell repertoires in COVID-19. Using immunoSEQ multiplex PCR, the repertoire was profiled, and TCRdb retains in-frame clones only, with some absent. The sample holds hundreds of thousands of clones; 80% to 90% are singletons and the top ten take about 0.91%. The sequencing sample was made of peripheral blood. Receptor source: a man aged 18 to 35 with COVID-19, enrolled during active disease.

V usage is TRBV19 and J usage is TRBJ2-1; 8 nucleotides agree with TRBD2. This CDR3 has 14 residues. The V gene's germline CDR1 is LNHDA and CDR2 SQIVND (reference sequence). V was clipped by 3 bases and J by 6 bases; unmatched bases: 4. As DNA, the CDR3 is TGTGCCAGTAGTATTTTCAGCGGGAGCAATGAGCAGTTCTTC. Protein product: CASSIFSGSNEQFF.

The chain links TRBV29-1 to TRBJ2-1, with D maybe TRBD1 (6 bases). With 6 bases removed from V and 3 bases from J, the gap between germline ends came to 12 bases. Germline V CDR1 and CDR2: SQVTM, ANQGSEA. The CDR3 spans 13 residues. CDR3 loop: CSVATGLYNEQFF. DNA for the CDR3: TGCAGCGTAGCAACAGGGCTCTACAATGAGCAGTTCTTC.

V is TRBV7-2 and J is TRBJ2-7, with 13 bases lining up with TRBD2. V shed 5 bases, J shed 2 bases, and the junction held 3 bases outside the gene matches. Germline V gene sequence: CDR1 SGHTA, CDR2 FQGNSA. There are 15 residues in the CDR3. CDR3 in amino acids: CASSTGTSGAYEQYF. The CDR3 nucleotides are TGTGCCAGCAGCACCGGGACTAGCGGGGCCTACGAGCAGTACTTC.

This chain joins TRBV12-3 or TRBV12-4 and TRBJ1-1; perhaps TRBD1 as D (6 bases). The CDR3 covers 12 residues. Between the trimmed V and J ends, which lost 4 bases and 3 bases, there was a span of 6 bases. CDR3 sequence reads: CASSWGHTEAFF. In DNA form, the CDR3 reads TGTGCCAGCAGTTGGGGGCACACTGAAGCTTTCTTT.

The chain recombines TRBV19 with TRBJ2-2, with 8 nucleotides matching TRBD1. This CDR3 region has 16 residues. After removal of 5 bases from V and 4 bases from J, the junction contained 9 bases not matched to a gene. Germline V gene lookup returns CDR1 LNHDA and CDR2 SQIVND (reference sequence). The CDR3 is CASSPMDRVLTGELFF. CDR3 DNA: TGTGCCAGTAGTCCCATGGACAGGGTTCTCACCGGGGAGCTGTTTTTT.

This clone was counted once. CDR3 nucleotides: TGTGCCAGCAGTACTCCCTACGAGCAGTACTTC. Translation: CASSTPYEQYF. V gene TRBV6-6 combines with J gene TRBJ2-7, with D unresolved. Per germline, CDR1 MNHNY and CDR2 SVGAGI (reference sequence). The CDR3 is 11 residues long. Trimming left V 5 bases short and J 2 bases short, with 4 bases between.

The chain joins TRBV27 to TRBJ1-6; 8 nucleotides align to TRBD1. The junction had 4 bases not matched to a gene; V was cut back by 5 bases and J by 7 bases. The CDR3 is 14 residues long. Germline V gene data show CDR1 as MNHEY and CDR2 as SMNVEV (reference sequence). This CDR3 is CASSADRANSPLHF. For the CDR3, the DNA is TGTGCCAGCAGTGCGGACAGGGCGAATTCACCCCTCCACTTT.

The CDR3 sequence is CASSWTGTSTNEQYF. The CDR3 region has the DNA TGCGCCAGCAGCTGGACCGGGACTAGCACGAACGAGCAGTACTTC. This chain joins TRBV5-1 and TRBJ2-7; 9 bases line up with TRBD2. V lost 3 bases to trimming and J lost 5 bases; unmatched junction nucleotides: 9. The CDR3 spans 15 residues. The germline V gene has CDR1 SGHRS and CDR2 YFSETQ.

This chain connects TRBV7-9 to TRBJ1-1; D may be TRBD1 (5 bases). V was cut by 6 bases and J by 3 bases, with 20 bases left in between. Looked up from germline, CDR1 is SEHNR and CDR2 is FQNEAQ (reference sequence). The CDR3 is 16 residues long. CDR3: CASSHVLAGKDTEAFF. The CDR3 DNA reads as TGTGCCAGCAGTCACGTTTTGGCAGGGAAGGACACTGAAGCTTTCTTT.

The rearrangement uses TRBV7-6 and TRBJ2-2; D remains ambiguous. The CDR3 is 15 residues long. From germline, CDR1 is SGHVS and CDR2 FNYEAQ. V was pared by 5 bases and J by 4 bases, with 14 bases between. The CDR3 sequence is CASSPRRVGTGELFF. CDR3 in DNA: TGTGCCAGCAGCCCTCGTAGAGTCGGCACCGGGGAGCTGTTTTTT. Full variable domain (missing parts from reference TRBV7-6 and TRBJ2-2): GAGVSQSPRYKVTKRGQDVALRCDPISGHVSLYWYRQALGQGPEFLTYFNYEAQQDKSGLPNDRFSAERPEGSISTLTIQRTEQRDSAMYRCASSPRRVGTGELFFGEGSRLTVL.

The chain has TRBV11-3 and TRBJ2-3, with TRBD2 matching 10 bases. The ends lost 4 bases at V and 0 bases at J; junction bases unmatched: 4. The CDR3 covers 16 residues. Germline values: CDR1 SGHNT, CDR2 YENEEA. CDR3 DNA: TGTGCCAGCAGCTCGCAGACTAGCGGGAGCACAGATACGCAGTATTTT. This sequence encodes CASSSQTSGSTDTQYF.

The chain joins TRBV30 to TRBJ2-7; no reliable D call. The CDR3 is 15 residues long. CDR1 is GTSNPN, CDR2 SVGIG, per germline (reference sequence). Trimming took 0 bases from V and 2 from J, leaving 14 bases between them. CDR3 sequence: CAWSVSLVFAYEQYF. The CDR3 nucleotides read TGTGCCTGGAGTGTAAGTCTAGTATTCGCCTACGAGCAGTACTTC.

The chain combines TRBV7-8 with TRBJ1-1; 7 bases are shared with TRBD1. CDR1 is SGHVS, CDR2 FQNEAQ, per germline. Unmatched junction bases numbered 5, after V lost 6 bases and J lost 1 base. The CDR3 sequence is 14 residues long. This chain's CDR3 is CASRPGQQNTEAFF. CDR3 sequence (DNA): TGTGCCAGCAGACCGGGACAGCAGAACACTGAAGCTTTCTTT.

This clone turned up a few times. This rearrangement joins TRBV7-6 to TRBJ2-7; 11 bases are shared with TRBD1. Germline CDR1 SGHVS, CDR2 FNYEAQ. The CDR3 runs 15 residues. With V trimmed by 5 bases and J by 3 bases, 6 bases remained unmatched. The CDR3 nucleotides are TGTGCCAGCAGCCCTGGGGACAGGGGGGTCTACGAGCAGTACTTC. Translation: CASSPGDRGVYEQYF.

This clone was counted once. This chain joins TRBV2 and TRBJ2-7; 10 nucleotides match TRBD2. J lost 7 bases, V lost 9 bases, and 12 bases had no gene match. The CDR3 spans 14 residues. Germline values: CDR1 SNHLY, CDR2 FYNNEI. CDR3 bases: TGTGCCAGTTTCTCCGGGACTAGCGTAAGTGAGCAGTACTTC. This gives the protein CASFSGTSVSEQYF.

The chain couples TRBV5-4 to TRBJ2-5; D is perhaps TRBD2 (6 bases). Germline V lookup: CDR1 SGHNT, CDR2 YYREEE (reference sequence). The CDR3 sequence is 13 residues long. Trimming took 4 bases from V and 5 from J, leaving 12 bases between them. CDR3 bases: TGTGCCAGCAGCACGGAGGGCCGTGAGACCCAGTACTTC. Its translation is CASSTEGRETQYF.

The genes are TRBV11-3 and TRBJ2-7; 10 bases are shared with TRBD2. This CDR3 is 16 amino acids long. Germline-derived CDR1 and CDR2 are SGHNT and YENEEA. The ends lost 1 base at V and 4 bases at J; junction bases unmatched: 7. CDR3 nucleotide sequence: TGTGCCAGCAGCTTAGTGTCTAGCGGGAGTAAGTACGAGCAGTACTTC. It encodes CASSLVSSGSKYEQYF.

The chain carries TRBV3-1 (or the pseudogene TRBV3-2) and TRBJ2-1; the D gene is possibly TRBD2 (5 bases). Germline CDR1 LGHDT, CDR2 YNNKEL (reference sequence). This CDR3 contains 17 residues. V shed 4 bases and J shed 4 bases, with 20 bases lying between them. CDR3 nucleotide sequence: TGTGCCAGCAGCCCCCCAACCGCATCCGGGAAATACAATGAGCAGTTCTTC. Translation gives CASSPPTASGKYNEQFF.

The chain employs TRBV12-5 and TRBJ2-7, with TRBD1 as a possible D gene (5 bases). The CDR3 is 16 amino acids. Trimming stripped 2 bases from V and 2 bases from J, with 16 bases between. Germline CDR1 is LGHNT and CDR2 is FRNRAP. The CDR3 sequence is CASGLKQGALTYEQYF. The CDR3 DNA follows: TGTGCTAGTGGTTTGAAGCAGGGCGCGCTAACCTACGAGCAGTACTTC.

The chain employs TRBV24-1 and TRBJ1-1, with D unclear. V lost 6 bases and J 1 base, leaving 8 bases between the germline ends. The CDR3 runs 13 residues. Per germline, CDR1 KGHDR and CDR2 SFDVKD. Here the CDR3 DNA reads TGTGCCACCAGTAGTTTCGGGAACACTGAAGCTTTCTTT. Translating it yields CATSSFGNTEAFF.